The clone carrying this TCR beta chain has ten or more counts. V lost 6 bases to trimming and J lost 3 bases; unmatched junction nucleotides: 2. Germline assignment: CDR1 SGHTA and CDR2 FQGNSA. This CDR3 spans 15 amino acids. This entry is derived from a study of blood T cells in healthy people across ages. A second 7 to 11 cycle PCR used barcoded and J-beta primers. Each CDR3 protein is one row after TCRdb ran MiXCR on the 5' RACE reads. The repertoire consists of around 280,000 distinct CDR3 sequences, with around 27% occurring once and the leading ten covering around 29%. Per sample, extraction of total RNA gave at least 6 micrograms in every case.

The sequenced sample consisted of blood. The chain combines TRBV7-2 with TRBJ2-3, with 14 positions matching TRBD2. This receptor was identified in a woman in her 70s in good health. CDR3 nucleotides: TGTGCCAGCAGACGGACTAGCGGGAGGACAGATACGCAGTATTTT. Translated, it gives CASRRTSGRTDTQYF.